A single sample gave rise to the 20 T cell receptor beta chains below, sequenced in a study of CD8+CD57+ T cells in acquired aplastic anemia. The sequenced patients had an expansion of CD8+CD57+ cells seen by flow cytometry. Genomic DNA templated the TCR beta VDJ and CDR3 profiling. TCRdb re-analysed the reads in MiXCR, keeping a single row per CDR3 protein. The sample lists over 150,000 distinct CDR3 sequences, more than 60% seen once, with approximately 46% in the top ten. What was sequenced was sorted CD4+, CD8+, or CD8+CD57+ T cells (not recorded which) from PBMCs. These TCRs come from a human donor with aplastic anemia.

Turning to this clonotype: The final CDR3 position lacks the conserved phenylalanine or tryptophan, pointing to a likely read error. The DNA is left out, because the CDR3 cannot be placed on it with certainty; the CDR3 is given as TCRdb lists it. The rearrangement joins TRBV6-6 to TRBJ1-6; the D call TRBD1 from the table was never checked on the DNA. Ends included, the CDR3 has 8 residues. Looked up from germline, CDR1 is MNHNY and CDR2 is SVGAGI (reference sequence). The CDR3 region is CASSYAHR.

For the CDR3, the DNA is TGTGCCACCAGCAGAGATTCGGGGGCACGAGCTTTCTTT. Amino acids: CATSRDSGARAFF. This chain joins TRBV15 and TRBJ1-1; D perhaps matches TRBD1 (6 bases). The ends were cut back, 0 bases at V and 10 bases at J, with 12 bases in the middle. CDR3 length: 13 residues. Germline V gene lookup returns CDR1 LNHNV and CDR2 YYDKDF (reference sequence).

This clonotype was counted a few times. CDR3 sequence reads: CAWNIGTANTGELFF. Here the CDR3 DNA reads TGTGCCTGGAATATAGGGACCGCGAACACCGGGGAGCTGTTTTTT. V usage is TRBV30 and J usage is TRBJ2-2; possibly TRBD1 or TRBD2 for D (5 bases each). The length of the CDR3 is 15 residues. Trimming removed 4 bases from V and 0 bases from J, with 12 bases in between. The germline CDR1 and CDR2 sequences are GTSNPN and SVGIG (reference sequence).

This chain connects TRBV6-4 to TRBJ1-6, with a weak D call TRBD1 (5 bases). The CDR3 loop spans 13 amino acids. The germline gives CDR1 MRHNA, CDR2 SNTAGT. V dropped 5 bases and J dropped 7 bases, with 9 bases sitting between them. The DNA for the CDR3 is TGTGCCAGCAGTCTAAGACAGAATTCACCCCTCCACTTT. Translation: CASSLRQNSPLHF.

The chain joins TRBV5-1 to TRBJ1-1, with D uncertain. Germline lookup yields CDR1 SGHRS and CDR2 YFSETQ. Trimming pared 0 bases from V and 6 bases from J, leaving 15 bases between. The CDR3 loop spans 15 amino acids. Written as DNA, the CDR3 is TGCGCCAGCAGCTTGGCCGCGGGTGGTCTGCCTGAAGCTTTCTTT. Translated, it gives CASSLAAGGLPEAFF.

The rearrangement links TRBV11-2 to TRBJ2-7; 8 bases align to TRBD2. Per the germline V gene, CDR1 is SGHAT and CDR2 is FQNNGV. The CDR3 has 13 residues. The V segment lost 1 base and the J segment 6 bases; nucleotides outside the gene matches: 2. The CDR3, as DNA: TGTGCCAGCAGCTTAGGCACTAGCGGCGAGCAGTACTTC. Translated: CASSLGTSGEQYF.

Comment on this clonotype: Germline and junction disagree at one end, which may indicate a read error. V is TRBV7-2 and J is TRBJ1-1; tentatively, D is TRBD1 (5 bases). Germline V lookup: CDR1 SGHTA, CDR2 FQGNSA. This CDR3 is built from 14 residues. The CDR3 spells CASSARGMNTEAFF. CDR3 nucleotide sequence: TGTGCCAGCAGCGCAAGGGGCATGAACACCGAAGCTTTCTTT.

The chain carries TRBV29-1 and TRBJ2-1; TRBD1 agrees at 11 bases. V shed 7 bases and J 6 bases; nucleotides not matched to a gene: 11. CDR3 size: 15 residues. CDR1 is SQVTM, CDR2 ANQGSEA, per germline. The CDR3 region is CSASTGTGGFNEQFF. CDR3 bases: TGCAGCGCCAGCACCGGGACAGGGGGTTTCAATGAGCAGTTCTTC.

This chain joins TRBV29-1 and TRBJ2-1; tentatively, D is TRBD2 (7 bases). The CDR3 length is 15 residues. V lost 8 bases to trimming and J lost 3 bases, with 20 bases between them. CDR1 is SQVTM, CDR2 ANQGSEA, per germline. The CDR3 DNA follows: TGCAGCACAGAGAAGGCGGGGGCCCACTACAATGAGCAGTTCTTC. Residues: CSTEKAGAHYNEQFF.

This sequence joins TRBV7-2 and TRBJ2-5, with D perhaps being TRBD1 or TRBD2 (5 bases each). Germline values: CDR1 SGHTA, CDR2 FQGNSA. V lost 3 bases to trimming and J lost 5 bases, with 13 bases between them. The CDR3 is 14 amino acids. The CDR3 DNA follows: TGTGCCAGCAGCTTCGGGACGACGGGGGAGACCCAGTACTTC. This sequence encodes CASSFGTTGETQYF.

The rearrangement joins TRBV9 to TRBJ1-4, with a weak D call TRBD1 (5 bases). In germline, CDR1 is SGDLS, CDR2 YYNGEE. This CDR3 spans 18 amino acids. The V and J ends lost 0 bases and 6 bases respectively, with 21 bases between them. For the CDR3, the DNA is TGTGCCAGCAGCGTAGGCAGCCCTACGGAGGGGTCGGATGAAAAACTGTTTTTT. Its protein is CASSVGSPTEGSDEKLFF. Variable domain in full (rest from reference TRBV9 and TRBJ1-4): DSGVTQTPKHLITATGQRVTLRCSPRSGDLSVYWYQQSLDQGLQFLIQYYNGEERAKGNILERFSAQQFPDLHSELNLSSLELGDSALYFCASSVGSPTEGSDEKLFFGSGTQLSVL.

This clonotype was counted at least ten times. The V call is TRBV2, the J call TRBJ2-7, with TRBD1 as a possible D gene (6 bases). The length of the CDR3 is 19 residues. V was trimmed by 6 bases and J by 0 bases, leaving 27 bases between them. Looked up from germline, CDR1 is SNHLY and CDR2 is FYNNEI. CDR3 sequence: CASSHASRGPELPSYEQYF. CDR3 nucleotides: TGTGCCAGCAGCCATGCCTCCAGGGGCCCCGAATTACCCTCCTACGAGCAGTACTTC.

This clonotype was detected ten times or more. The rearrangement uses TRBV5-8 and TRBJ2-6; D gene unclear. CDR1 and CDR2 (germline): SGHTS, YDEGEE. V was shortened by 2 bases and J by 0 bases, with 12 bases between the two germline ends. The CDR3 sequence is 17 residues long. The CDR3 loop is CASSFNDPSSGANVLTF. CDR3 nucleotides: TGTGCCAGCAGCTTTAACGACCCTAGCTCTGGGGCCAACGTCCTGACTTTC.

The chain has TRBV29-1 and TRBJ2-7, with D perhaps matching TRBD1 or TRBD2 (5 bases each). This CDR3 comprises 15 residues. Germline lookup yields CDR1 SQVTM and CDR2 ANQGSEA. Between the trimmed V and J ends, which lost 4 bases and 1 base, there was a span of 17 bases. The CDR3 here is CSVGYRGRRSYEQYF. The CDR3 bases are TGCAGCGTTGGGTATCGGGGCAGGAGATCCTACGAGCAGTACTTC.

This clonotype was seen many times. The rearrangement joins TRBV19 to TRBJ2-1; either TRBD1 or TRBD2 may supply D (5 bases each). This CDR3 spans 16 amino acids. Trimming shortened V by 1 base and J by 1 base, and 11 bases separated the two germline ends. Germline CDR1 LNHDA, CDR2 SQIVND (reference sequence). The CDR3 loop is CASSIVGAGSYNEQFF. CDR3 coding DNA: TGTGCCAGTAGTATAGTCGGGGCCGGGTCCTACAATGAGCAGTTCTTC.

About this clonotype: Sequence at one end of the junction differs from germline and may be a read error. The genes are TRBV20-1 and TRBJ2-3, with 7 bases fitting TRBD2. Germline V CDR1 and CDR2: DFQATT, SNEGSKA (reference sequence). This CDR3 is 16 amino acids long. CDR3 sequence: CGARDPLAGVTGTQYF. As DNA, the CDR3 is TGCGGTGCTAGAGATCCCCTGGCGGGGGTAACAGGTACGCAGTATTTT.

This chain joins TRBV4-1 and TRBJ2-7; TRBD2 matches 7 bases. Germline V lookup: CDR1 MGHRA, CDR2 YSYEKL. CDR3 length equals 14 residues. Germline trimming cut 6 bases from V and 4 bases from J; bases unmatched to any gene: 9. DNA of the CDR3: TGCGCCAGCAGGATCGAGGGAGGGCCGTACGAGCAGTACTTC. Translated: CASRIEGGPYEQYF.

This clonotype was detected ten times or more. The chain employs TRBV12-3 or TRBV12-4 and TRBJ2-5; TRBD1 might be the D (5 bases). V lost 5 bases and J lost 1, with 11 bases in between. This CDR3 is built from 14 residues. In nucleotides, the CDR3 is TGTGCCAGCAGTATTAGGGGATTCCAAGAGACCCAGTACTTC. Protein sequence: CASSIRGFQETQYF.

The chain combines TRBV19 with TRBJ2-2; D remains unclear. The CDR3 has 13 residues. Trimming left V 5 bases short and J 6 bases short, with 10 bases between. Germline-derived CDR1 and CDR2 are LNHDA and SQIVND (reference sequence). The CDR3 DNA reads as TGTGCCAGTAGTGACGACCCGGCCGGGGAGCTGTTTTTT. This gives the protein CASSDDPAGELFF.

This clonotype was seen only a few times. V is TRBV20-1 and J is TRBJ2-3; the match to TRBD1 covers 8 bases. This CDR3 spans 12 amino acids. Germline assignment: CDR1 DFQATT and CDR2 SNEGSKA (reference sequence). CDR3 nucleotide sequence: TGCAGGGGACAGGAGAGCACAGATACGCAGTATTTT. It encodes CRGQESTDTQYF.